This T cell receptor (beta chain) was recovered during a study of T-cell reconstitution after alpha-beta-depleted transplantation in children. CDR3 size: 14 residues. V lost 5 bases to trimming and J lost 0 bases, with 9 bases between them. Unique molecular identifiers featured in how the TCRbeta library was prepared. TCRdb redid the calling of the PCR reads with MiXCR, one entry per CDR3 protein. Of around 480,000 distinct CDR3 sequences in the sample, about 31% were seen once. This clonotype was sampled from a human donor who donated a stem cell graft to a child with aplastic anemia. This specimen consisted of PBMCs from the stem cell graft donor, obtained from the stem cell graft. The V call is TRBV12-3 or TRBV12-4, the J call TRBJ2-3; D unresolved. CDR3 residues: CASSPRSSTDTQYF. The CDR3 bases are TGTGCCAGCAGTCCTCGATCTAGCACAGATACGCAGTATTTT.